A single sample is the source of the 14 T cell receptor beta chains below, sequenced in a study of vaccination and CD4 T cells after COVID-19. Treatment in this sample: approximately 9-day PBMC culture with coronavirus spike peptide pools or control peptides (ViraFEST assay). For these TCRs, the target antigens are not known. Oncomine TCR Beta short-read sequencing was applied to DNA from cultured CD4+ T cells. TCRdb re-analysed the PCR reads in MiXCR, keeping a single row per CDR3 protein. The sample shows tens of thousands of distinct CDR3 sequences, 54% of them seen only once. What was sequenced was CD4+ T cells from blood, cultured in vitro. All receptors come from a human donor who had recovered from COVID-19.

This clonotype appeared a few times. V is TRBV20-1 and J is TRBJ1-2; 7 positions agree with TRBD1. Germline values: CDR1 DFQATT, CDR2 SNEGSKA (reference sequence). The CDR3 has 14 amino acids. The CDR3 region has the DNA TGCAGCGCTCCGCAGGGGGGAGAAACCTATGGCTACACCTTC. It encodes CSAPQGGETYGYTF.

This chain uses TRBV30 with TRBJ2-5, with D hard to call. Trimming cost V 0 bases and J 5 bases, with 4 bases left between them. The CDR3 spans 11 residues. CDR1 GTSNPN and CDR2 SVGIG come from the germline V gene (reference sequence). Written as DNA, the CDR3 is TGTGCCTGGAGTGTTCGGGAGACCCAGTACTTC. It translates to CAWSVRETQYF.

The CDR3 protein is CASSPTGVQPQHF. As DNA, the CDR3 is TGTGCCAGCTCACCAACAGGGGTGCAGCCCCAGCATTTT. The J gene is TRBJ1-5, the V gene TRBV18, with 7 positions matching TRBD1. The V segment lost 2 bases and the J segment 7 bases; nucleotides outside the gene matches: 2. This CDR3 has 13 amino acids. In germline, CDR1 is KGHSH, CDR2 LQKENI.

This rearrangement joins TRBV3-1 to TRBJ2-3; possibly TRBD1 or TRBD2 for D (6 bases each). Trimming took 1 base from V and 2 from J, leaving 13 bases between them. The V gene's germline CDR1 is LGHDT and CDR2 YNNKEL (reference sequence). This CDR3 has 16 amino acids. The DNA for the CDR3 is TGTGCCAGCAGCCAAGGGGCCGGGGGCGACACAGATACGCAGTATTTT. Translation: CASSQGAGGDTDTQYF.

This clonotype occurred a few times. This chain joins TRBV12-3 or TRBV12-4 and TRBJ1-5; possibly TRBD1 for D (6 bases). V lost 8 bases, J lost 2 bases, and 13 bases lay in between. The CDR3 has 14 residues. CDR3 in amino acids: CASRQGLGNQPQHF. CDR3 in DNA: TGTGCCAGCCGGCAGGGGCTTGGCAATCAGCCCCAGCATTTT.

The CDR3 DNA follows: TGTGCCAGCAGATCCAGCGGGGACCTCTATCAGCCCCAGCATTTT. Protein product: CASRSSGDLYQPQHF. The V call is TRBV12-3 or TRBV12-4, the J call TRBJ1-5, with D possibly matching TRBD1 (5 bases). The V end was cut by 6 bases, the J end by 5 bases, with 17 bases between. The CDR3 loop spans 15 amino acids.

The rearrangement joins TRBV12-3 or TRBV12-4 to TRBJ1-2; the D is unclear. Trimming removed 3 bases at V and 7 bases at J, with 12 bases between. The CDR3 loop spans 13 amino acids. The CDR3 DNA reads as TGTGCCAGCAGTTTTGGAGCGGCAGTTGGCTACACCTTC. Its translation: CASSFGAAVGYTF.

The genes are TRBV15 and TRBJ1-3; no firm D call. The germline CDR1 and CDR2 sequences are LNHNV and YYDKDF (reference sequence). V lost 0 bases to trimming and J lost 2 bases, with 8 bases between them. The CDR3 is made up of 15 amino acids. The CDR3, as DNA: TGTGCCACCAGCAGAGATCCGGGCGCTGGAAACACCATATATTTT. This encodes CATSRDPGAGNTIYF.

This clonotype was seen a few times. This chain links TRBV7-9 with TRBJ1-5; D possibly corresponds to TRBD1 (5 bases). With 1 base removed from V and 6 bases from J, the gap between germline ends came to 10 bases. Germline CDR1 is SEHNR and CDR2 is FQNEAQ (reference sequence). The CDR3 loop spans 14 amino acids. CDR3 loop: CASSLEGTGQPQHF. As DNA, the CDR3 is TGTGCCAGCAGCTTAGAAGGGACGGGTCAGCCCCAGCATTTT.

The genes are TRBV10-3 and TRBJ2-2, with TRBD2 identical over 16 bases. CDR3 length equals 18 residues. Germline V gene data show CDR1 as ENHRY and CDR2 as SYGVKD. Trimming took 6 bases from V and 4 from J; bases not matched to a gene: 8. In nucleotides, the CDR3 is TGTGCCATCAGAGGAGGGACTAGCGGGAGGGCCCGCACCGGGGAGCTGTTTTTT. It encodes CAIRGGTSGRARTGELFF.

The chain carries TRBV28 and TRBJ2-2, with D unresolved. V lost 1 base, J lost 8 bases, and 11 bases lay in between. The CDR3 totals 14 residues. Germline V gene sequence: CDR1 MDHEN, CDR2 SYDVKM. CDR3 coding DNA: TGTGCCAGCAGTTTATTACCCCAGCAAGGGGAGCTGTTTTTT. Amino acid sequence: CASSLLPQQGELFF.

This sequence joins TRBV7-2 and TRBJ1-6, with 7 bases lining up with TRBD1. This CDR3 is 15 amino acids long. CDR1 is SGHTA and CDR2 is FQGNSA in the germline V gene. V was pared by 11 bases and J by 7 bases, with 14 bases of the junction left unmatched. The CDR3 DNA reads as TGTGCCGTCCACGCCCGGACAGGTCCGAATTCACCCCTCCACTTT. It encodes CAVHARTGPNSPLHF.

The CDR3 DNA reads as TGTGCCAGCAGCCTAGGCCGGGGGGGCGGTGGAAACACCATATATTTT. Protein sequence: CASSLGRGGGGNTIYF. The chain uses TRBV3-1 and TRBJ1-3, with D possibly TRBD1 on 6 matching bases. This CDR3 comprises 16 residues. V gave up 4 bases and J gave up 3 bases, with 16 bases separating them. Germline CDR1 LGHDT, CDR2 YNNKEL (reference sequence).

The chain employs TRBV7-2 and TRBJ1-1; TRBD1 matches at 8 bases. The germline gives CDR1 SGHTA, CDR2 FQGNSA. This CDR3 spans 17 amino acids. The V segment lost 3 bases and the J segment 1 base; nucleotides outside the gene matches: 10. The CDR3, as DNA: TGTGCCAGCAGCTTCCGAACAGGGGGAGTTCGGAACACTGAAGCTTTCTTT. It yields the protein CASSFRTGGVRNTEAFF.